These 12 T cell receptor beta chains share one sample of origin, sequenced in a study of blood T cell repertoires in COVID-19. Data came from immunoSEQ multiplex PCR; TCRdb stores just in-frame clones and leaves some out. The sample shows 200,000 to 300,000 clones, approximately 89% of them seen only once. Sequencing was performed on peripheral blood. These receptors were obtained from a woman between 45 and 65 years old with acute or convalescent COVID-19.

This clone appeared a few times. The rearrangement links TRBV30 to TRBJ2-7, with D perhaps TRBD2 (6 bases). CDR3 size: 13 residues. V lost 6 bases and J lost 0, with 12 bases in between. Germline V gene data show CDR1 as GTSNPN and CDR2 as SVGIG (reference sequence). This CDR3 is CACFRESSYEQYF. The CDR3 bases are TGTGCCTGCTTCCGGGAGAGCTCCTACGAGCAGTACTTC.

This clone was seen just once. CDR3: CASSQLAGEGNEQFF. CDR3 nucleotides: TGTGCCAGCAGCCAACTAGCGGGAGAGGGTAATGAGCAGTTCTTC. V is TRBV5-4 and J is TRBJ2-1; 11 nucleotides match TRBD2. This CDR3 comprises 15 residues. V trimming: 4 bases; J trimming: 7 bases; junction bases outside the gene matches: 7. CDR1 is SGHNT, CDR2 YYREEE, per germline (reference sequence).

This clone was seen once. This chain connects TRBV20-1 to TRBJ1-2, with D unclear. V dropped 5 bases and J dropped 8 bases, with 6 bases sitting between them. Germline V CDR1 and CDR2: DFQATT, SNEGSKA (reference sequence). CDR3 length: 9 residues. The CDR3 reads CSAPEGYTF. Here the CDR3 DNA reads TGCAGTGCTCCGGAGGGCTACACCTTC.

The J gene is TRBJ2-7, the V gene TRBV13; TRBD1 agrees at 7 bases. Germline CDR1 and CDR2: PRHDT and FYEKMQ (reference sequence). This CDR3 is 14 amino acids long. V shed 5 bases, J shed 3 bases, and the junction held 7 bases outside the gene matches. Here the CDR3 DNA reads TGTGCCAGCAGCCTACGACAGGGTGACTACGAGCAGTACTTC. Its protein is CASSLRQGDYEQYF.

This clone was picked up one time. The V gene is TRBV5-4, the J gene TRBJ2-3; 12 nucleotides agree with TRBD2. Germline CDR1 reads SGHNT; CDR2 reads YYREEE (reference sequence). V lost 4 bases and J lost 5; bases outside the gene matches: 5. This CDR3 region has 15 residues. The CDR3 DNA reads TGTGCCAGCAGCCCTCTAGCGGGAGGGGAAGATACGCAGTATTTT. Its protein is CASSPLAGGEDTQYF.

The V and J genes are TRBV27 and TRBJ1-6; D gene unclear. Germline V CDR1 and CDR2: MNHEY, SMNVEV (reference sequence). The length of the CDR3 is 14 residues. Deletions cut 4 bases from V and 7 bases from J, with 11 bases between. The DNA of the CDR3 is TGTGCCAGCAGTTACCGATCAGGAAATTCACCCCTCCACTTT. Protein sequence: CASSYRSGNSPLHF.

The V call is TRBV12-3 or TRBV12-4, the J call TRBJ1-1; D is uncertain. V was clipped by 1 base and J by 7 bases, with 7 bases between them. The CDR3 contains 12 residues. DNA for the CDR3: TGTGCCAGCAGTTTAGGGAGGGTTGAAGCTTTCTTT. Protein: CASSLGRVEAFF.

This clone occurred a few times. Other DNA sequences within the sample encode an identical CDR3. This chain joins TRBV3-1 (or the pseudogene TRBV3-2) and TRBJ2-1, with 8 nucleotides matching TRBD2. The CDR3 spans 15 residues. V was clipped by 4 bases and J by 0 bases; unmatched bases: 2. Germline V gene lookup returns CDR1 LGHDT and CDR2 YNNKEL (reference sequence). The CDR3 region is CASSPSGSSYNEQFF. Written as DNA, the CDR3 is TGTGCCAGCAGCCCGAGCGGGAGCTCCTACAATGAGCAGTTCTTC.

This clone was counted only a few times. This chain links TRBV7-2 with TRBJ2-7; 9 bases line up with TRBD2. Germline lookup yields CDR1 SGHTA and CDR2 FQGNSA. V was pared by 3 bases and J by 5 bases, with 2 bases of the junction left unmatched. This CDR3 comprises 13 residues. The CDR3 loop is CASSLSSGNEQYF. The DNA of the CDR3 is TGTGCCAGCAGCTTGTCTAGCGGGAACGAGCAGTACTTC.

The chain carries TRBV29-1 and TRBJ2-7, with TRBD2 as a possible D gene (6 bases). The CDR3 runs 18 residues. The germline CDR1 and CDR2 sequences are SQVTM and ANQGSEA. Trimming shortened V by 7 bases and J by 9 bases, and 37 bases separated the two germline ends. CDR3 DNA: TGCAGCGCCCCAAACAGGATGGGAACGGGACTGGACTCCACCGGGCAGTACTTC. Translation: CSAPNRMGTGLDSTGQYF.

CDR3 region: CASSEAGATDTQYF. CDR3 DNA sequence: TGTGCCAGCAGTGAAGCGGGGGCCACAGATACGCAGTATTTT. The J gene is TRBJ2-3, the V gene TRBV6-1, with D perhaps TRBD1 (6 bases). CDR3 length: 14 amino acids. V was clipped by 0 bases and J by 2 bases, with 6 bases between them. Germline V CDR1 and CDR2: MNHNS, SASEGT.

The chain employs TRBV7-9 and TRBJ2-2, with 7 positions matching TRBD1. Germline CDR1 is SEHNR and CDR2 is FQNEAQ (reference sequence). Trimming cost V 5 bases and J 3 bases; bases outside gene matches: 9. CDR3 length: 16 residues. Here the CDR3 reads CASSPSSGGDTGELFF. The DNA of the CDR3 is TGTGCCAGCAGCCCGTCTTCAGGGGGTGACACCGGGGAGCTGTTTTTT.